This passage covers 2 T cell receptor beta chains from one sample sequenced in a study of T cells in Graves' hyperthyroidism and ophthalmopathy. Authors of the study amplified TCR beta CDR3 regions from RNA transcripts. The TCR CDR3 was amplified in a first-round RT-PCR using the HTBI primer set. Using its own MiXCR run on the multiplex PCR reads, TCRdb lists one record per CDR3 protein. Among under 350,000 distinct CDR3 sequences listed, 15% to 20% were seen once. Sequencing was performed on blood. The receptors stem from a woman aged 55-70 years with Graves' ophthalmopathy.

This clonotype was detected ten times or more. The chain carries TRBV12-3 or TRBV12-4 and TRBJ1-4, with D unresolved. Trimming cost V 6 bases and J 4 bases, with 6 bases left between them. The CDR3 covers 12 residues. DNA of the CDR3: TGTGCCAGCAGATTTTTTAATGAAAAACTGTTTTTT. Protein: CASRFFNEKLFF.

This clonotype appeared many times. V is TRBV4-2 and J is TRBJ1-1; D is unresolved. Germline V gene sequence: CDR1 LGHNA, CDR2 YNFKEQ. This CDR3 has 15 amino acids. Trimming stripped 0 bases from V and 4 bases from J, with 12 bases between. The CDR3 nucleotides are TGTGCCAGCAGCCAAGATACAGTTATAGGCACTGAAGCTTTCTTT. This gives the protein CASSQDTVIGTEAFF.